The rows below give T cell receptor beta chains drawn from one sample of a study of T cell changes during pregnancy in multiple sclerosis. Using immunoSEQ multiplex PCR, the repertoire was profiled, and TCRdb retains in-frame clones only, with some absent. The data show tens of thousands of clones, with 88% seen just once and around 7.3% held by the top ten. The specimen comprised CD8+ T cells from peripheral blood mononuclear cells, sampled in the third trimester of pregnancy. The receptors come from a female donor with multiple sclerosis, enrolled in a pregnancy study. The CDR3 runs from the conserved cysteine through the conserved F or W. A D gene is named only where the DNA matches it firmly. Clone size is stated in some rows and not others, as once, few, many or a class when expanded.

clone_size	v_call	d_call	cdr3_length	j_call	cdr3_aa	cdr3_nt
-	TRBV10-2	-	12	TRBJ1-2	CASSGQARGYTF	TGCGCCAGCAGCGGTCAGGCGCGCGGCTACACCTTC
few	TRBV13	-	13	TRBJ1-2	CASSSAGGDGYTF	TGTGCCAGCAGCTCGGCTGGGGGCGATGGCTACACCTTC
-	TRBV7-3	TRBD1	14	TRBJ2-3	CASSGTGGADTQYF	TGTGCCAGTTCCGGGACAGGGGGCGCAGATACGCAGTATTTT
-	TRBV19	TRBD1	15	TRBJ1-2	CASSLRTGMGYGYTF	TGTGCCAGTAGTTTAAGGACAGGGATGGGCTATGGCTACACCTTC
-	TRBV9	TRBD1	15	TRBJ1-2	CVSSDGDSPNYGYTF	TGTGTCAGCAGCGATGGGGACAGCCCTAACTATGGCTACACCTTC
-	TRBV15	TRBD2	18	TRBJ2-7	CATSRGPIPSGGTYEQYF	TGTGCCACCAGCAGAGGCCCCATACCTAGCGGGGGAACCTACGAGCAGTACTTC
-	TRBV30	TRBD1	14	TRBJ1-4	CAWGTGAGDEKLFF	TGTGCCTGGGGTACAGGGGCAGGGGATGAAAAACTGTTTTTT
-	TRBV2	TRBD2	16	TRBJ2-4	CASSPSGALAKNIQYF	TGTGCCAGCAGTCCTAGCGGGGCCCTAGCCAAAAACATTCAGTACTTC
-	TRBV9	-	17	TRBJ1-2	CASSVGDSPFGNYGYTF	TGTGCCAGCAGCGTAGGGGACTCCCCTTTCGGCAACTATGGCTACACCTTC
-	TRBV19	-	16	TRBJ1-1	CASSIREAIPYTEAFF	TGTGCCAGTAGTATCCGGGAAGCCATCCCCTATACTGAAGCTTTCTTT
-	TRBV30	-	15	TRBJ2-1	CAQIPEGHAYNEQFF	TGTGCCCAAATTCCAGAGGGACATGCCTACAATGAGCAGTTCTTC